This TCR beta chain stems from a study of shared clonotypes between healthy human individuals. Study-wide points: Naive subsets, compared against memory subsets, generally had larger estimated richness values.

Naive CD8 cells lacked CD45RO, underwent positive selection for CCR7 and left out terminally differentiated effector memory CD45RA+ cells. The CDR3 is 17 amino acids. Germline assignment: CDR1 MGHDK and CDR2 SYGVNS. As regards this clone: The target antigen is unknown.

Repertoires were generated with immunoSEQ multiplex PCR, while TCRdb's copy carries only in-frame clones and drops some. The repertoire includes about 1.9 million clones, over 85% of them detected once, and more than 1.5% sits in the top ten. This TCR came from a man in his late teens or twenties in good health. Some clones in this sample may be carry-over from other donors' samples. The V call is TRBV25-1, the J call TRBJ2-5; 15 positions match TRBD2. The J call may be incorrect, as the DNA end agrees better with TRBJ2-7. The sample was naive CD8+ T cells from PBMCs. The CDR3 DNA reads as TGTGCCACCCGGGGACTAGCGGGAGGAGGTAGCTCCTACGAGCAGTACTTC. Its protein product is CATRGLAGGGSSYEQYF.